The 7 T cell receptor beta chains presented below share a single source sample, sequenced in a study of T cells after yellow fever vaccination. TCRdb analysed the 5' RACE reads with MiXCR anew, one entry per CDR3 protein. This table holds over 300,000 distinct CDR3 sequences, around 6.8% found once. This specimen consisted of PBMCs, obtained about 41 days after the first yellow fever vaccination. The receptors here all came from a man between 18 and 35 years old who received the YFV17D yellow fever vaccine.

The gene calls are TRBV9 and TRBJ2-3, with D perhaps assigned TRBD1 or TRBD2 (5 bases each). Germline assignment: CDR1 SGDLS and CDR2 YYNGEE. The CDR3 runs to 13 residues. V shed 0 bases and J shed 9 bases, with 11 bases lying between them. The chain's CDR3 is CASSVETGGTQYF. CDR3 sequence (DNA): TGTGCCAGCAGCGTAGAAACTGGGGGAACGCAGTATTTT.

This clonotype was seen at least ten times. The rearrangement joins TRBV5-1 to TRBJ2-4; 7 bases line up with TRBD1. V lost 3 bases and J lost 2; bases outside the gene matches: 5. There are 15 residues in the CDR3. The germline V gene encodes CDR1 SGHRS and CDR2 YFSETQ. The CDR3: CASSWDRPSKNIQYF. CDR3 coding DNA: TGCGCCAGCAGCTGGGACAGACCCTCCAAAAACATTCAGTACTTC.

This chain joins TRBV18 and TRBJ2-5; perhaps TRBD1 as D (5 bases). Per the germline V gene, CDR1 is KGHSH and CDR2 is LQKENI. V gave up 1 base and J gave up 2 bases, with 11 bases separating them. CDR3 length: 15 residues. The CDR3 loop reads CASSPLAGWQETQYF. The DNA for the CDR3 is TGTGCCAGCTCACCACTGGCAGGGTGGCAAGAGACCCAGTACTTC.

This clonotype was counted at least ten times. The V and J genes are TRBV6-5 and TRBJ2-2; 10 bases align to TRBD2. There are 16 residues in the CDR3. Per germline, CDR1 MNHEY and CDR2 SVGAGI. The V segment lost 0 bases and the J segment 7 bases; nucleotides outside the gene matches: 5. This chain's CDR3 is CASSYSLAGRGGELFF. In DNA, the CDR3 is TGTGCCAGCAGTTACTCACTAGCGGGGAGGGGCGGGGAGCTGTTTTTT.

This chain's CDR3 is CSGTGDATNEKLFF. CDR3 in DNA: TGCAGTGGGACAGGGGATGCAACTAATGAAAAACTGTTTTTT. J is TRBJ1-4 and V is TRBV20-1; TRBD1 agrees at 9 bases. With 7 bases clipped from V and 0 bases from J, the junction kept 3 bases outside the gene matches. Germline V gene sequence: CDR1 DFQATT, CDR2 SNEGSKA (reference sequence). The CDR3 is 14 amino acids.

This clonotype was detected only a few times. The chain combines TRBV5-6 with TRBJ1-1; no clear D gene. There are 14 residues in the CDR3. Germline CDR1 SGHDT, CDR2 YYEEEE. V was trimmed by 5 bases and J by 0 bases, leaving 11 bases between them. The CDR3 loop is CASRPKDMNTEAFF. CDR3 DNA sequence: TGTGCCAGCAGACCGAAAGACATGAACACTGAAGCTTTCTTT.

The chain employs TRBV10-3 and TRBJ2-7, with 8 bases fitting TRBD1. This CDR3 region has 13 residues. Germline V gene lookup returns CDR1 ENHRY and CDR2 SYGVKD. V dropped 8 bases and J dropped 5; count of bases not matched to a gene: 8. CDR3 residues: CAIQSGQGDEQYF. The CDR3, as DNA: TGTGCCATCCAATCAGGACAGGGCGACGAGCAGTACTTC.